The next 27 T cell receptor beta chains were all read from a single sample in a study of PD-1 blockade in classical Hodgkin lymphoma. There was relapse after autologous stem cell transplantation in every patient, and there was variation in brentuximab vedotin exposure. The table came from immunoSEQ multiplex PCR; TCRdb's copy has only in-frame clones and leaves some out. The profile shows 20,000 to 25,000 clones, 69% of them singletons. The starting material was peripheral blood mononuclear cells (PBMCs), obtained at baseline. The receptors come from a human donor with classical Hodgkin lymphoma.

This chain links TRBV28 with TRBJ2-1; tentative D call: TRBD1 (6 bases). Trimming stripped 0 bases from V and 6 bases from J, with 12 bases between. The CDR3 totals 15 residues. Germline values: CDR1 MDHEN, CDR2 SYDVKM. For the CDR3, the DNA is TGTGCCAGCAGTTTATGGGATCAGGGGAGCAATGAGCAGTTCTTC. Translated, it gives CASSLWDQGSNEQFF.

The chain links TRBV2 to TRBJ2-7; a possible D gene is TRBD1 (6 bases). The CDR3 is 15 residues long. Between the trimmed V and J ends, which lost 2 bases and 3 bases, there was a span of 14 bases. The germline gives CDR1 SNHLY, CDR2 FYNNEI. The CDR3 DNA is TGTGCCAGCAGTGAACCAGGGGCCAGGTTCTACGAGCAGTACTTC. Translation: CASSEPGARFYEQYF.

This clone was counted once. V usage is TRBV27 and J usage is TRBJ1-2; tentative D call: TRBD1 (6 bases). CDR3 length equals 15 residues. The germline CDR1 and CDR2 sequences are MNHEY and SMNVEV (reference sequence). With 4 bases removed from V and 5 bases from J, the gap between germline ends came to 17 bases. The CDR3 DNA sequence: TGTGCCAGCAGTTATAGGCCAGGGGAGGGTTATGGCTACACCTTC. Translation gives CASSYRPGEGYGYTF.

A few counts support this clone. The rearrangement uses TRBV7-3 and TRBJ2-5, with D unresolved. V was shortened by 5 bases and J by 2 bases, with 15 bases between the two germline ends. Per the germline V gene, CDR1 is SGHTA and CDR2 is FQGTGA. The CDR3 spans 15 residues. CDR3: CASSHGLGTQETQYF. As DNA, the CDR3 is TGTGCCAGCAGCCACGGTTTAGGAACTCAAGAGACCCAGTACTTC.

V gene TRBV7-9 combines with J gene TRBJ2-2, with D perhaps TRBD2 (6 bases). The germline V and J ends were trimmed by 5 bases and 2 bases, with 9 bases remaining between them. Germline V gives CDR1 SEHNR, CDR2 FQNEAQ (reference sequence). The CDR3 has 14 amino acids. CDR3 nucleotides: TGTGCCAGCAGCCTTAGCGGAAACACCGGGGAGCTGTTTTTT. Translated: CASSLSGNTGELFF. Supplemented by reference TRBV7-9 and TRBJ2-2, the full variable domain reads DTGVSQNPRHKITKRGQNVTFRCDPISEHNRLYWYRQTLGQGPEFLTYFQNEAQLEKSRLLSDRFSAERPKGSFSTLEIQRTEQGDSAMYLCASSLSGNTGELFFGEGSRLTVL.

The chain combines TRBV2 with TRBJ1-6, with 9 positions matching TRBD1. V lost 5 bases and J lost 7; bases outside the gene matches: 15. Germline-derived CDR1 and CDR2 are SNHLY and FYNNEI. This CDR3 region has 18 residues. CDR3 DNA sequence: TGTGCCAGCAGTCCTTTGCCCCGGGACAGGGTTCGAAATTCACCCCTCCACTTT. This codes for CASSPLPRDRVRNSPLHF.

This chain joins TRBV15 and TRBJ1-1, with D unclear. The germline CDR1 and CDR2 sequences are LNHNV and YYDKDF (reference sequence). The CDR3 is 13 amino acids. The V gene lost 7 bases and the J gene lost 0 bases, with 9 bases spanning the gap. CDR3: CATTSRMNTEAFF. CDR3 coding DNA: TGTGCCACCACTTCGCGGATGAACACTGAAGCTTTCTTT.

This chain links TRBV7-9 with TRBJ1-4, with D possibly being TRBD1 (5 bases). V shed 5 bases and J shed 7 bases, with 17 bases lying between them. This CDR3 comprises 15 residues. Germline-derived CDR1 and CDR2 are SEHNR and FQNEAQ (reference sequence). CDR3 amino acids: CASSPSIGAGEKLFF. In DNA, the CDR3 is TGTGCCAGCAGCCCATCGATCGGGGCTGGTGAAAAACTGTTTTTT.

Remarks on this clone: Other DNA variants within this sample encode the same CDR3. The chain is built from TRBV27 and TRBJ2-7; D perhaps matches TRBD1 (5 bases). Germline CDR1 MNHEY, CDR2 SMNVEV (reference sequence). There are 13 residues in the CDR3. Trimming left V 3 bases short and J 3 bases short, with 9 bases between. The CDR3 spells CASSLGQIYEQYF. In DNA form, the CDR3 reads TGTGCCAGCAGTTTGGGGCAAATCTACGAGCAGTACTTC.

The V gene is TRBV7-9, the J gene TRBJ2-1; D is perhaps TRBD2 (6 bases). Germline-derived CDR1 and CDR2 are SEHNR and FQNEAQ (reference sequence). CDR3 length: 15 residues. V was clipped by 1 base and J by 7 bases, with 14 bases between them. CDR3 sequence: CASSLDWQGGNEQFF. CDR3 bases: TGTGCCAGCAGCTTAGATTGGCAGGGAGGAAATGAGCAGTTCTTC.

The chain combines TRBV23-1 with TRBJ2-7; D is unclear. TRBV23-1 is placed among ORFs of uncertain function. The length of the CDR3 is 15 residues. V was pared by 0 bases and J by 2 bases, with 11 bases between. The DNA for the CDR3 is TGCGCCAGCAGTCAATCGGGCACGGCCCCCTACGAGCAGTACTTC. It yields the protein CASSQSGTAPYEQYF.

This clone was seen more than once but under ten times. This rearrangement joins TRBV9 to TRBJ1-1; TRBD1 is a possible D gene (5 bases). Trimming took off 0 bases at V and 6 bases at J, with 12 bases between the two ends. This CDR3 spans 14 amino acids. Germline lookup yields CDR1 SGDLS and CDR2 YYNGEE. The CDR3 protein is CASSVEGGGAEAFF. The CDR3 bases are TGTGCCAGCAGCGTAGAAGGAGGAGGGGCTGAAGCTTTCTTT.

The CDR3 nucleotides are TGTGCCAGCAGCTTAGCCTTGACAGGGAACGGCTACACCTTC. Amino acids: CASSLALTGNGYTF. This chain uses TRBV7-9 with TRBJ1-2; TRBD1 aligns across 7 bases. V shed 0 bases, J shed 8 bases, and the junction held 6 bases outside the gene matches. The CDR3 loop spans 14 amino acids. Germline V gene lookup returns CDR1 SEHNR and CDR2 FQNEAQ (reference sequence).

This clone was found a few times. The rearrangement joins TRBV7-9 to TRBJ1-4; D remains unclear. The germline V and J ends were trimmed by 6 bases and 6 bases, with 17 bases remaining between them. From germline, CDR1 is SEHNR and CDR2 FQNEAQ (reference sequence). The CDR3 covers 15 residues. Here the CDR3 DNA reads TGTGCCAGCAGTTCGGCAGAGGAGAGTTATGAAAAACTGTTTTTT. Amino acid sequence: CASSSAEESYEKLFF.

The table lists this clone with a few counts. Other DNA sequences within the sample encode an identical CDR3. The V call is TRBV15, the J call TRBJ1-1; D is unresolved. CDR1 and CDR2 from the germline V gene are LNHNV and YYDKDF (reference sequence). V lost 2 bases, J lost 5 bases, and 3 bases lay in between. The CDR3 sequence is 11 residues long. For the CDR3, the DNA is TGTGCCACCAGCAGAAATACTGAAGCTTTCTTT. Translated, it gives CATSRNTEAFF.

This sequence joins TRBV11-1 and TRBJ1-1; D ambiguous. The CDR3 consists of 13 residues. V shed 4 bases and J shed 5 bases, with 11 bases lying between them. Germline assignment: CDR1 SGHAT and CDR2 FQDESV (reference sequence). Here the CDR3 reads CASSYRGGTEAFF. The CDR3 coding sequence is TGTGCCAGCAGCTACCGTGGAGGTACTGAAGCTTTCTTT. Based on the CDR3 plus reference TRBV11-1 and TRBJ1-1, the full variable domain is EAEVAQSPRYKITEKSQAVAFWCDPISGHATLYWYRQILGQGPELLVQFQDESVVDDSQLPKDRFSAERLKGVDSTLKIQPAELGDSAMYLCASSYRGGTEAFFGQGTRLTVV.

The chain has TRBV11-1 and TRBJ2-5, with unresolved D. CDR3 size: 13 residues. V lost 3 bases, J lost 0 bases, and 5 bases lay in between. Per germline, CDR1 SGHAT and CDR2 FQDESV (reference sequence). The DNA for the CDR3 is TGTGCCAGCAGCTTCCGGGACCAAGAGACCCAGTACTTC. Translated: CASSFRDQETQYF.

The rearrangement uses TRBV5-6 and TRBJ2-7; D unresolved. Germline V gene sequence: CDR1 SGHDT, CDR2 YYEEEE. The CDR3 covers 14 residues. Between the trimmed V and J ends, which lost 5 bases and 0 bases, there was a span of 12 bases. CDR3: CASSTGGYSYEQYF. The CDR3 region has the DNA TGTGCCAGCAGTACTGGCGGCTACTCCTACGAGCAGTACTTC.

V gene TRBV9 combines with J gene TRBJ2-5; the match to TRBD2 covers 9 bases. The CDR3 totals 16 residues. The ends lost 2 bases at V and 0 bases at J; junction bases unmatched: 5. Per the germline V gene, CDR1 is SGDLS and CDR2 is YYNGEE. The CDR3 is CASSVIAGAYQETQYF. The CDR3 DNA is TGTGCCAGCAGCGTTATAGCGGGGGCGTACCAAGAGACCCAGTACTTC.

The gene calls are TRBV6-5 and TRBJ1-2; 8 positions match TRBD1. The V gene's germline CDR1 is MNHEY and CDR2 SVGAGI. This CDR3 region has 14 residues. Unmatched junction bases numbered 1, after V lost 0 bases and J lost 4 bases. CDR3 sequence (DNA): TGTGCCAGCAGTTACTCGACAGGGGCCTATGGCTACACCTTC. Residues: CASSYSTGAYGYTF.

The chain is built from TRBV4-1 and TRBJ2-2; no clear D gene. This CDR3 is built from 14 residues. The germline V and J ends were trimmed by 1 base and 6 bases, with 9 bases remaining between them. CDR1 and CDR2 (germline): MGHRA, YSYEKL. CDR3 in DNA: TGCGCCAGCAGCCAAGTTATTAGCCCCGGGGAGCTGTTTTTT. Amino acids: CASSQVISPGELFF.

The V and J genes are TRBV5-4 and TRBJ1-2, with a tentative D call TRBD1 (5 bases). Germline CDR1 is SGHNT and CDR2 is YYREEE (reference sequence). The length of the CDR3 is 13 residues. The V end lost 2 bases, the J end lost 4 bases, and 9 bases lay between the germline ends. CDR3 loop: CASSLGASYGYTF. In nucleotides, the CDR3 is TGTGCCAGCAGCTTAGGGGCCTCCTATGGCTACACCTTC.

The chain carries TRBV2 and TRBJ2-5; D gene uncertain. The V gene lost 5 bases and the J gene lost 3 bases, with 10 bases spanning the gap. Per the germline V gene, CDR1 is SNHLY and CDR2 is FYNNEI. There are 13 residues in the CDR3. The CDR3 sequence is CASSQGPEETQYF. The CDR3 DNA reads TGTGCCAGCAGTCAAGGACCGGAAGAGACCCAGTACTTC.

This clone was observed once. The chain joins TRBV27 to TRBJ1-1, with 9 positions matching TRBD1. CDR1 MNHEY and CDR2 SMNVEV come from the germline V gene (reference sequence). The CDR3 is made up of 16 amino acids. After removal of 2 bases from V and 1 base from J, the junction contained 5 bases not matched to a gene. CDR3 coding DNA: TGTGCCAGCAGTTTAAGGGGGACAGGGTGGAACACTGAAGCTTTCTTT. Translating it yields CASSLRGTGWNTEAFF.

V is TRBV19 and J is TRBJ1-2; a weak D match, TRBD1 (6 bases). The CDR3 runs 12 residues. Per germline, CDR1 LNHDA and CDR2 SQIVND (reference sequence). The V and J ends lost 11 bases and 7 bases respectively, with 17 bases between them. DNA of the CDR3: TGTGCCCTATTAAATCCACAGGGTGGCTACACCTTC. Amino acid sequence: CALLNPQGGYTF.

The J gene is TRBJ2-1, the V gene TRBV5-8; 7 nucleotides match TRBD1. Trimming at V came to 0 bases and at J to 10 bases, leaving 7 bases not matched to a gene. Germline CDR1 SGHTS, CDR2 YDEGEE. The CDR3 covers 14 residues. CDR3 nucleotide sequence: TGTGCCAGCAGCTTGGGATACAGGGGACAGGAGCAGTTCTTC. Protein: CASSLGYRGQEQFF.

This clone was counted once. The rearrangement joins TRBV5-1 to TRBJ2-7; perhaps TRBD1 as D (5 bases). V was pared by 4 bases and J by 2 bases, with 13 bases between. This CDR3 spans 14 amino acids. Germline CDR1 is SGHRS and CDR2 is YFSETQ. This CDR3 reads CASSPRQKTYEQYF. The CDR3 nucleotides are TGCGCCAGCAGCCCTAGACAGAAAACCTACGAGCAGTACTTC.